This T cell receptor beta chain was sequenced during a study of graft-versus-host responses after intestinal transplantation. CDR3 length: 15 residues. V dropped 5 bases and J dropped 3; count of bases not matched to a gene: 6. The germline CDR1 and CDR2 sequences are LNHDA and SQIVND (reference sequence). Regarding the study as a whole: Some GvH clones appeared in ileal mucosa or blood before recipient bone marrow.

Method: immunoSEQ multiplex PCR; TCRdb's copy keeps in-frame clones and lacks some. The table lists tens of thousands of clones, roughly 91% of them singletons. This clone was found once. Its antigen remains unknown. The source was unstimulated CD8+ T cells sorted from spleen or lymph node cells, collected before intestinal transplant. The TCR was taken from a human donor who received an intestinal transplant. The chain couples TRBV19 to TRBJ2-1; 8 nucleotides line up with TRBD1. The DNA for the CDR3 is TGTGCCAGTAGTCCCGGACAGGGATTCTACAATGAGCAGTTCTTC. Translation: CASSPGQGFYNEQFF.